A selection of T cell receptor beta chains follows, all from one sample in a study of cytomegalovirus exposure and HLA in healthy donors. The assay was immunoSEQ multiplex PCR, and TCRdb's table has in-frame clones only and misses some. The sample carries some 200,000 clones, 79% recorded once. Sequenced input: PBMCs. The receptors stem from a girl between 10 and 17 years old in good health and CMV-seropositive. Each CDR3 is given with its conserved first and last residue. The D gene is left open where the match is weak. Part of the rows lack a size; the others show once, few, many or a class for expanded clones.

DNA | CDR3 | size | D | J | V
TGTGCCAGCAGCTTAGTATCCTGGAGCCAGTACTTC | CASSLVSWSQYF | - | - | TRBJ2-5 | TRBV7-9
TGTGCCAGCAGCCGACGGACTAGCGGGGTTACAGATACGCAGTATTTT | CASSRRTSGVTDTQYF | - | TRBD2 | TRBJ2-3 | TRBV7-2
TGTGCCAGCAGACAGATGACCGAGAGCTCCTATAATTCACCCCTCCACTTT | CASRQMTESSYNSPLHF | - | - | TRBJ1-6 | TRBV27
TGCGCCAGCAGTAACGGGGAAACCGCCACCGGGGAGCTGTTTTTT | CASSNGETATGELFF | - | - | TRBJ2-2 | TRBV10-1
TGTGCCAGCAGCGGACTAGCGGGGTACCAGTACTTC | CASSGLAGYQYF | once | TRBD2 | TRBJ2-5 | TRBV5-4
TGTGCCAGCAGTTACTCCCCTGGGGCCCAGAATAATTCACCCCTCCACTTT | CASSYSPGAQNNSPLHF | - | - | TRBJ1-6 | TRBV6-7
TGCGCCAGCAGCTCCAACTCCTACGAGCAGTACTTC | CASSSNSYEQYF | once | - | TRBJ2-7 | TRBV5-1
TGTGCCAGCTCAGGGGGACTAGCTACCTTCTCCTACAATGAGCAGTTCTTC | CASSGGLATFSYNEQFF | - | TRBD2 | TRBJ2-1 | TRBV7-9
TGCAGCGTTGACGGCGGGGACGAGACCCAGTACTTC | CSVDGGDETQYF | - | - | TRBJ2-5 | TRBV29-1
TGTGCCATCAGACAGAGGGCCCCAGATACGCAGTATTTT | CAIRQRAPDTQYF | - | - | TRBJ2-3 | TRBV10-3
TGCGCCAGCAGTGAGTTGGCCGGGGCTTTCTTT | CASSELAGAFF | - | - | TRBJ1-1 | TRBV10-2
TGTGCCAGCAGCTCAGGACAGGGCGACTATGGCTACACCTTC | CASSSGQGDYGYTF | - | TRBD1 | TRBJ1-2 | TRBV5-4
TGTGCCAGCAGCACCGGGGTGGGGACCCAGTACTTC | CASSTGVGTQYF | - | - | TRBJ2-5 | TRBV11-3
TGTGCCAGCAGTTTTGGCGGGGTTGGCACAGATACGCAGTATTTT | CASSFGGVGTDTQYF | - | - | TRBJ2-3 | TRBV27
TGTGCCTGGAAAGGACCGTACGGACAGTTGGGTAAAGCTTTCTTT | CAWKGPYGQLGKAFF | once | - | TRBJ1-1 | TRBV30
TGTGCCAGCAGCGTAGCTCCCGGGGGGCCGGGCGGGGAGCTGTTTTTT | CASSVAPGGPGGELFF | - | - | TRBJ2-2 | TRBV9
TGTGCCAGCAGCGTAGCTGCGGGGGGGGCCGGCTACGAGCAGTACTTC | CASSVAAGGAGYEQYF | - | TRBD2 | TRBJ2-7 | TRBV9
TGTGCCAGCAGCTTGAACTCAGCCAAAAACATTCAGTACTTC | CASSLNSAKNIQYF | - | - | TRBJ2-4 | TRBV7-2
TGTGCCAGCAGGCGGGATCTTGGCTACACCTTC | CASRRDLGYTF | - | - | TRBJ1-2 | TRBV25-1
TGTGCCTGGGCAACGGGGTCTAATGAAAAACTGTTTTTT | CAWATGSNEKLFF | - | - | TRBJ1-4 | TRBV30
TGCAGTGCTTACAGGGCCGGGGAGCTGTTTTTT | CSAYRAGELFF | - | - | TRBJ2-2 | TRBV20-1
TGTGCCAGCAGTCCCGGGACAGGCATGGAGCAGTACTTC | CASSPGTGMEQYF | - | TRBD1 | TRBJ2-7 | TRBV27
TGCGCCAGCAGCTTACGACACGGACAGGGTGATGAGCAGTTCTTC | CASSLRHGQGDEQFF | - | TRBD1 | TRBJ2-1 | TRBV5-1
TGTGCCAGCAACACGCGACCCGGGGGAGGTAGGGAGACCCAGTACTTC | CASNTRPGGGRETQYF | - | - | TRBJ2-5 | TRBV4-2
TGTGCCAGCAGCGCGCGCGGGGGGACGGCTAATGGCAATGAGCGGTTCTTC | CASSARGGTANGNERFF | - | TRBD2 | TRBJ2-1 | TRBV9
TGTGCCAGCAGCTCAACAGGGGGTGATAACTATGGCTACACCTTC | CASSSTGGDNYGYTF | - | TRBD1 | TRBJ1-2 | TRBV13
TGCGCCACCTCACTGGACAGGGGCCAAGAGACCCAGTACTTC | CATSLDRGQETQYF | - | TRBD1 | TRBJ2-5 | TRBV10-1
TGTGCCAGCAAGGGACAGGAGGGCAATCAGCCCCAGCATTTT | CASKGQEGNQPQHF | - | TRBD1 | TRBJ1-5 | TRBV2
TGCGCCAGCAGCTTGGCGGGCGAACTAGCCTCCTACGAGCAGTACTTC | CASSLAGELASYEQYF | - | - | TRBJ2-7 | TRBV5-1
TGTGCCAGCAGCCCGGACAGGGGGACCTACGAGCAGTACTTC | CASSPDRGTYEQYF | - | TRBD1 | TRBJ2-7 | TRBV7-2
TGTGCCAGCAGCTTAAGTTACACCACCTACGAGCAGTACTTC | CASSLSYTTYEQYF | - | - | TRBJ2-7 | TRBV7-8
TGTGCCAGCAGCCCGCCGGGAGGGGCAGGGACCGGAAACACCATATATTTT | CASSPPGGAGTGNTIYF | - | - | TRBJ1-3 | TRBV11-2
TGCGCCAGCAGTGAGACCGGACAGGGGTCCTACGAGCAGTACTTC | CASSETGQGSYEQYF | - | TRBD1 | TRBJ2-7 | TRBV10-2
TGTGCCAGCTCACCACCGGACAGCATGAACACTGAAGCTTTCTTT | CASSPPDSMNTEAFF | - | - | TRBJ1-1 | TRBV18
TGTGCCAGCAGCTTGGATGGGAGACTAGAATCGACAGATACGCAGTATTTT | CASSLDGRLESTDTQYF | few | - | TRBJ2-3 | TRBV5-6
TGTGCCAGCAGCTTAAGCGGGGGGACTAGCACAGATACGCAGTATTTT | CASSLSGGTSTDTQYF | - | TRBD2 | TRBJ2-3 | TRBV11-3
TGCGCCAGCAGTGAGTCGGCGGGAGCGGCAGATACGCAGTATTTT | CASSESAGAADTQYF | - | TRBD2 | TRBJ2-3 | TRBV10-1
TGTGCCAGCAGCTACCGGCGGGGGGGCGGAGATACGCAGTATTTT | CASSYRRGGGDTQYF | - | TRBD2 | TRBJ2-3 | TRBV7-2
TGTGCCAGCAGTCGGGACATTGAGCCCTCTCCCGACGAGCAGTACTTC | CASSRDIEPSPDEQYF | few | - | TRBJ2-7 | TRBV2
TGTGCCAGCAGTGTAGGGCGACTAGCGGTGTTAGAGCAGTACTTC | CASSVGRLAVLEQYF | once | TRBD2 | TRBJ2-7 | TRBV6-1
TGTGCCAGCAGTAGCTGGACTAGCGGATCCTACAATGAGCAGTTCTTC | CASSSWTSGSYNEQFF | - | TRBD2 | TRBJ2-1 | TRBV2
TGTGCCAGCAGCCTGGGGGTCGACAGGGTCTCTGGAAACACCATATATTTT | CASSLGVDRVSGNTIYF | - | TRBD1 | TRBJ1-3 | TRBV5-6
TGTGCCAGCAGTTACGACTGGAACTACGAGCAGTACTTC | CASSYDWNYEQYF | - | - | TRBJ2-7 | TRBV6-5
TGTGCCATCAGTGAGGACCAGGTACAGCCCCAGCATTTT | CAISEDQVQPQHF | - | - | TRBJ1-5 | TRBV10-3
TGTGCCACCACAGGATTGAACACTGAAGCTTTCTTT | CATTGLNTEAFF | - | - | TRBJ1-1 | TRBV10-3
TGTGCCAGCAGTTACTCCGGGTCTACTAATGAAAAACTGTTTTTT | CASSYSGSTNEKLFF | - | - | TRBJ1-4 | TRBV6-5
TGTGCCAGCAGCGGGGAGGGGGCCCAGTACTTC | CASSGEGAQYF | - | - | TRBJ2-5 | TRBV5-4
TGCAGCGTTGACCCCATTAACTATGGCTACACCTTC | CSVDPINYGYTF | many | - | TRBJ1-2 | TRBV29-1
TGTGCCAGCGGAGGGGACAGGGGGGACGACGAGCAGTACTTC | CASGGDRGDDEQYF | - | TRBD1 | TRBJ2-7 | TRBV9
TGTGCTAGTGGTTTGGTCTCCTCGTCAGGGGAGACCCAGTACTTC | CASGLVSSSGETQYF | once | - | TRBJ2-5 | TRBV12-5
TGCGCCAGCAGCTCGGGAAACACCATATATTTT | CASSSGNTIYF | - | - | TRBJ1-3 | TRBV5-1
TGTGCCAGCAGTTACTCGATGTTGCGGGAGCCCTACGAGCAGTACTTC | CASSYSMLREPYEQYF | few | TRBD2 | TRBJ2-7 | TRBV6-5
TGTGCCAGCAGCTTCTCGGGGGGGACGGGGGCCAACGTCCTGACTTTC | CASSFSGGTGANVLTF | - | TRBD2 | TRBJ2-6 | TRBV7-8
TGCGCCAGCAGCGAAAGTATAGGGGGCTGGATGAATTCACCCCTCCACTTT | CASSESIGGWMNSPLHF | - | TRBD1 | TRBJ1-6 | TRBV4-1
TGTGCCAGCAGCTTTGGAACTACTCCCAAAGAGACCCAGTACTTC | CASSFGTTPKETQYF | once | - | TRBJ2-5 | TRBV7-6